This T cell receptor (beta chain) was recorded in a study of blood T cells in healthy people across ages. Study-wide findings and caveats: Long-lived and aged donors differed, with more naive CD4+ cells and higher diversity in the long-lived. PBMCs went unsorted, and a conclusive naive versus antigen-experienced comparison was therefore prevented.

The CDR3 runs to 15 residues. Germline CDR1 is SEHNR and CDR2 is FQNEAQ (reference sequence). Trimming took off 1 base at V and 0 bases at J, with 10 bases between the two ends. Sample-barcoded 5' priming and a J-beta primer mix drove a second PCR of roughly 6 to 12 cycles. Each CDR3 protein gets one entry after TCRdb re-called the 5' RACE reads with MiXCR. The table records approximately 800,000 distinct CDR3 sequences, under 40% of them present only once. This clonotype was recorded a few times. No antigen is known for it. Sequenced: blood. The chain couples TRBV7-9 to TRBJ2-7; the D call may be TRBD1 or TRBD2 (5 bases each). The receptor comes from a man between 18 and 29 years old in good health. CDR3 DNA: TGTGCCAGCAGCTTAGGGGACGGTGGCTCCTACGAGCAGTACTTC. Amino acid sequence: CASSLGDGGSYEQYF.